This T cell receptor beta chain appears in the sequencing data of a study of blood T cell repertoires in COVID-19. V shed 6 bases and J 0 bases; nucleotides not matched to a gene: 7. The CDR3 runs to 16 residues. Germline CDR1 and CDR2: LGHNT and FRNRAP. Repertoires were generated with immunoSEQ multiplex PCR, while TCRdb's copy carries only in-frame clones and drops some. The sample carries 40,000 to 55,000 clones, 75% to 85% recorded once. The V and J genes are TRBV12-5 and TRBJ1-5; 8 bases map to TRBD1. The sequencing sample was made of peripheral blood. The receptor was derived from a human donor with acute or convalescent COVID-19. The donor label of this sample is uncertain. CDR3 protein: CASGPDRDPSNQPQHF. CDR3 DNA: TGTGCTAGTGGACCGGACAGGGACCCTAGCAATCAGCCCCAGCATTTT.